This T cell receptor beta chain was captured by sequencing in a study of T cells in women clearing cervical HPV infection. Study context: Control women cleared a single incident HPV16 infection within 12 months.

Clones were sequenced by immunoSEQ multiplex PCR, and TCRdb holds only the in-frame ones, with some missing. The table lists about 35,000 clones. In the case of this clone: Read data end 3 residues before the CDR3 end; the end is taken from the germline J gene.

This CDR3 is 12 amino acids long. Germline loops: CDR1 SGHRS, CDR2 YFSETQ. Trimming took off 2 bases at V and 5 bases at J, with 7 bases between the two ends. Sequenced sample: blood buffy coat. This receptor was identified in a woman aged 18 to 75 with a cervical HPV16 infection that either progressed to CIN3+ or cleared (not recorded which). The V call is TRBV5-1, the J call TRBJ1-2; D not certain. Partial CDR3 DNA: TGCGCCAGCAGCTTAAGTCGGTATGGC. Its protein is CASSLSRYG. The whole CDR3 region reads CASSLSRYGYTF.